What follows are 21 T cell receptor beta chains derived from one specimen sequenced in a study of blood T cell repertoires in COVID-19 (dated by TCRdb to 2020 to 2022). Receptor amplification or capture employed the immunoSEQ multiplex PCR assay. Here the immuneACCESS table is served through TCRdb, limited to in-frame sequences with V and J called. Missing clones are a known gap in these copies; in checked studies unresolved V genes cover under half, and the rest lacks a known reason. The sample includes over 300,000 clones, with roughly nine tenths observed a single time. In total, the top ten clones hold roughly 6.7% of the sample. Sequencing was done on a sample of peripheral blood. The receptors stem from a man aged 18 to 30 who had recovered from COVID-19.

The gene calls are TRBV30 and TRBJ2-7; TRBD2 aligns across 8 bases. This CDR3 is built from 16 residues. Germline CDR1 reads GTSNPN; CDR2 reads SVGIG (reference sequence). The CDR3 nucleotides read TGTGCTGGGGGGGGTCCCCAGCGGGAGTTACCCTACGAGCAGTACTTC. Residues: CAGGGPQRELPYEQYF. The full variable domain, completed using reference TRBV30 and TRBJ2-7, is SQTIHQWPATLVQPVGSPLSLECTVEGTSNPNLYWYRQAAGRGLQLLFYSVGIGQISSEVPQNLSASRPQDRQFILSSKKLLLSDSGFYLCAGGGPQRELPYEQYFGPGTRLTVT.

This chain joins TRBV28 and TRBJ1-6, with D perhaps TRBD1 (6 bases). CDR3 length: 15 amino acids. CDR1 MDHEN and CDR2 SYDVKM come from the germline V gene. Trimming shortened V by 6 bases and J by 8 bases, and 17 bases separated the two germline ends. The CDR3 nucleotides read TGTGCCAGCAGCCAATTTGACAGGACGGATTCACCCCTCCACTTT. Its protein product is CASSQFDRTDSPLHF.

The J gene is TRBJ1-1, the V gene TRBV6-7; no reliable D call. TRBV6-7 is reported as an ORF; its role is uncertain. The CDR3 loop spans 12 amino acids. Trimming cost V 2 bases and J 7 bases, with 8 bases left between them. CDR3 loop: CASSYGPHEAFF. For the CDR3, the DNA is TGTGCCAGCAGTTACGGCCCCCATGAAGCTTTCTTT.

The chain is built from TRBV3-1 (or the pseudogene TRBV3-2) and TRBJ2-3, with TRBD1 identical over 8 bases. The CDR3 is made up of 17 amino acids. Germline V gene lookup returns CDR1 LGHDT and CDR2 YNNKEL (reference sequence). V lost 4 bases and J lost 2; bases outside the gene matches: 11. CDR3 bases: TGTGCCAGCAGCCCAGGGGGCTCGAGCGCCGTCACAGATACGCAGTATTTT. Amino acids: CASSPGGSSAVTDTQYF.

The chain couples TRBV7-9 to TRBJ2-1; maybe TRBD2 (5 bases). CDR1 and CDR2 (germline): SEHNR, FQNEAQ (reference sequence). This CDR3 is 13 amino acids long. Trimming cost V 2 bases and J 5 bases, with 7 bases left between them. This chain's CDR3 is CASSLREDNEQFF. DNA of the CDR3: TGTGCCAGCAGCTTACGGGAAGACAATGAGCAGTTCTTC.

This chain uses TRBV4-3 with TRBJ1-5, with D unclear. This CDR3 has 13 amino acids. Trimming took 4 bases from V and 2 from J, leaving 6 bases between them. Germline loops: CDR1 LGHNA, CDR2 YSLEER. CDR3 DNA: TGCGCCAGCAGCCTTCAGGGCAATCAGCCCCAGCATTTT. Its protein product is CASSLQGNQPQHF.

J is TRBJ1-5 and V is TRBV20-1; D call uncertain. The CDR3 length is 9 residues. From germline, CDR1 is DFQATT and CDR2 SNEGSKA (reference sequence). The chain's CDR3 is CSAGQPQHF. The CDR3 region has the DNA TGCAGCGCGGGGCAGCCCCAGCATTTT.

The chain carries TRBV11-1 and TRBJ2-7, with a possible D match to TRBD1 (6 bases). V was trimmed by 5 bases and J by 3 bases, leaving 17 bases between them. CDR3 length equals 15 residues. Germline V gene data show CDR1 as SGHAT and CDR2 as FQDESV (reference sequence). The CDR3 loop is CASSRAFLQGYEQYF. Written as DNA, the CDR3 is TGTGCCAGCAGCAGGGCTTTTCTACAGGGCTACGAGCAGTACTTC.

J is TRBJ2-7 and V is TRBV5-6; TRBD1 matches at 9 bases. Germline values: CDR1 SGHDT, CDR2 YYEEEE. This CDR3 is built from 15 residues. Unmatched junction bases numbered 11, after V lost 4 bases and J lost 6 bases. The CDR3 region has the DNA TGTGCCAGCAGCCCCGCCGGGACAGGGAAGGGCGAGCAGTACTTC. Protein: CASSPAGTGKGEQYF.

The chain is built from TRBV6-2 or TRBV6-3 and TRBJ1-1, with D tentatively TRBD1 (6 bases). The V end lost 2 bases, the J end lost 1 base, and 14 bases lay between the germline ends. Germline assignment: CDR1 MNHEY and CDR2 SVGEGT. The CDR3 covers 16 residues. CDR3 nucleotides: TGTGCCAGCAGTTACACCCCTGGGACATCGAACACTGAAGCTTTCTTT. The encoded protein is CASSYTPGTSNTEAFF.

The rearrangement links TRBV6-5 to TRBJ1-2, with 10 positions matching TRBD1. V was clipped by 6 bases and J by 8 bases; unmatched bases: 9. This CDR3 is built from 14 residues. Germline V CDR1 and CDR2: MNHEY, SVGAGI. The CDR3: CASRRADRGLGYTF. In DNA, the CDR3 is TGTGCCAGCAGGCGGGCGGACAGGGGGTTGGGCTACACCTTC.

This chain joins TRBV4-3 and TRBJ1-5, with D possibly TRBD1 on 6 matching bases. The CDR3 covers 15 residues. Trimming took off 0 bases at V and 4 bases at J, with 10 bases between the two ends. The germline V gene encodes CDR1 LGHNA and CDR2 YSLEER. This chain's CDR3 is CASSQDNRVNQPQHF. CDR3 sequence (DNA): TGCGCCAGCAGCCAAGATAACAGGGTGAATCAGCCCCAGCATTTT.

The CDR3 here is CASSPTRDRAIQYF. The CDR3 bases are TGCGCCAGCAGCCCTACCCGGGACAGGGCCATTCAGTACTTC. The genes are TRBV4-1 and TRBJ2-4; 9 nucleotides agree with TRBD1. The CDR3 is 14 residues long. V lost 4 bases and J lost 9; bases outside the gene matches: 7. CDR1 and CDR2 from the germline V gene are MGHRA and YSYEKL.

The CDR3 nucleotides read TGTGCCAGCAGCCCTCGGACTAGCGGGGGGCCCACAGATACGCAGTATTTT. Residues: CASSPRTSGGPTDTQYF. This rearrangement joins TRBV7-9 to TRBJ2-3; 14 nucleotides match TRBD2. The CDR3 is made up of 17 amino acids. CDR1 and CDR2 (germline): SEHNR, FQNEAQ (reference sequence). The V segment lost 5 bases and the J segment 2 bases; nucleotides outside the gene matches: 6.

The CDR3, as DNA: TGTGCCAGCAGTGGAGATTATAGCACAGATACGCAGTATTTT. Protein product: CASSGDYSTDTQYF. This chain links TRBV6-6 with TRBJ2-3, with D unresolved. Trimming shortened V by 5 bases and J by 0 bases, and 9 bases separated the two germline ends. The CDR3 is 14 residues long. In germline, CDR1 is MNHNY, CDR2 SVGAGI (reference sequence).

The chain employs TRBV5-8 and TRBJ1-6; no clear D gene. V gave up 0 bases and J gave up 4 bases, with 11 bases separating them. In germline, CDR1 is SGHTS, CDR2 YDEGEE. The CDR3 runs to 16 residues. The CDR3 DNA sequence: TGTGCCAGCAGCTTGGAATGGGCAGTTTATAATTCACCCCTCCACTTT. Protein sequence: CASSLEWAVYNSPLHF.

The chain joins TRBV27 to TRBJ2-1; weak D call: TRBD2 (5 bases). Germline-derived CDR1 and CDR2 are MNHEY and SMNVEV (reference sequence). V shed 3 bases and J shed 2 bases, with 14 bases lying between them. This CDR3 is built from 16 residues. The CDR3 DNA reads TGTGCCAGCAGTTTGGGTGACTACCCACCCTACAATGAGCAGTTCTTC. Encoded protein: CASSLGDYPPYNEQFF.

In nucleotides, the CDR3 is TGTGCCAGCAGCCCAGGGACTAGCTCCTACGAGCAGTACTTC. Translated: CASSPGTSSYEQYF. The chain employs TRBV11-2 and TRBJ2-7, with 8 bases that match TRBD2. CDR3 size: 14 residues. Germline CDR1 is SGHAT and CDR2 is FQNNGV. With 5 bases clipped from V and 0 bases from J, the junction kept 3 bases outside the gene matches.

The V and J genes are TRBV5-6 and TRBJ1-1; no firm D call. Looked up from germline, CDR1 is SGHDT and CDR2 is YYEEEE. The CDR3 is made up of 12 amino acids. With 3 bases removed from V and 6 bases from J, the gap between germline ends came to 9 bases. CDR3 in amino acids: CASSSGWAEAFF. The CDR3 DNA reads as TGTGCCAGCAGCTCGGGGTGGGCTGAAGCTTTCTTT. The entire variable domain, with the rest obtained from reference TRBV5-6 and TRBJ1-1, is as follows: DAGVTQSPTHLIKTRGQQVTLRCSPKSGHDTVSWYQQALGQGPQFIFQYYEEEERQRGNFPDRFSGHQFPNYSSELNVNALLLGDSALYLCASSSGWAEAFFGQGTRLTVV.

This clone was recorded only once. The gene calls are TRBV27 and TRBJ2-1, with 9 bases matching TRBD1. The V gene end was trimmed by 7 bases and the J gene end by 1 base; junction bases not matched to a gene: 2. CDR3 length equals 14 residues. Germline V CDR1 and CDR2: MNHEY, SMNVEV (reference sequence). The CDR3 nucleotides are TGTGCCAGCAAAGGGACAGGGTCCTACAATGAGCAGTTCTTC. Its protein is CASKGTGSYNEQFF.

The gene calls are TRBV6-5 and TRBJ2-3; 8 positions match TRBD1. Looked up from germline, CDR1 is MNHEY and CDR2 is SVGAGI. V trimming: 5 bases; J trimming: 11 bases; junction bases outside the gene matches: 12. This CDR3 region has 14 residues. CDR3: CASSRTDREEGQYF. CDR3 DNA: TGTGCCAGCAGTAGGACGGACAGGGAGGAAGGGCAGTATTTT.